The rows below give T cell receptor beta chains drawn from one sample of a study of Graves' ophthalmopathy and Graves' hyperthyroidism. TCRdb reprocessed the multiplex PCR reads via MiXCR and lists one record per CDR3 protein. Among 300,000 to 350,000 distinct CDR3 sequences listed, 17% were seen once. Sequencing was carried out using peripheral blood. The receptors shown here come from an adult man with Graves' ophthalmopathy. Both conserved end residues are part of each CDR3. The order of the fields is J gene, V gene, CDR3 protein.

>TRBJ1-6|TRBV6-2/TRBV6-3
CASSYSPTDGSYNSPLHF
>TRBJ1-2|TRBV29-1
CSARDREEDGYTF
>TRBJ2-5|TRBV15
CATSRGGDQETQYF
>TRBJ2-4|TRBV20-1
CSAPGLAGKNIQYF
>TRBJ1-5|TRBV28
CASSSTATGGNQPQHF
>TRBJ2-2|TRBV6-2/TRBV6-3
CASSPTSPGELFF
>TRBJ2-5|TRBV28
CASSLNGRTQETQYF
>TRBJ2-7|TRBV7-9
CASSGTRNYEQYF
>TRBJ2-2|TRBV28
CASSPISPLLATLIGELFF
>TRBJ1-1|TRBV6-1
CASSPGTGGQNTEAFF
>TRBJ1-1|TRBV12-3/TRBV12-4
CASSDLGIRNTEAFF
>TRBJ1-6|TRBV7-6
CASSLAEYNSPLHF
>TRBJ1-5|TRBV28
CASGTGAQETQHF
>TRBJ2-2|TRBV24-1
CATSDLGENTGELFF
>TRBJ2-7|TRBV20-1
CSARDLEGLAGGPRSYEQYF
>TRBJ2-5|TRBV27
CASSLSPFPSGGAFSGTQYF
>TRBJ2-5|TRBV11-2
CASSLAYQETQYF
>TRBJ2-7|TRBV27
CASSSLMIDGSSYEQYF
>TRBJ2-7|TRBV3-1
CASSPRQVFSYEQYF
>TRBJ1-5|TRBV6-1
CASNLGGGLNLNQPQHF
>TRBJ2-7|TRBV2
CASGEGLAVYEQYF
>TRBJ2-7|TRBV15
CATSRDKAAYEQYF
>TRBJ2-7|TRBV6-5
CASSYSNQGALTEQYF
>TRBJ1-1|TRBV5-1
CASNRGAAGQTEAFF
>TRBJ2-5|TRBV6-1
CASTHGREETQYF
>TRBJ2-7|TRBV20-1
CSARGSKVYEQYF
>TRBJ2-6|TRBV28
CASSLFGLNSGANVLTF
>TRBJ1-1|TRBV20-1
CSAHQQGWTEAFF
>TRBJ2-2|TRBV6-1
CASRGLGFLELFF
>TRBJ1-2|TRBV29-1
CSIETGVAYGYTF
>TRBJ1-1|TRBV7-2
CASSPDSQGTEAFF
>TRBJ2-7|TRBV20-1
CSARAKGQGAYEQYF
>TRBJ1-2|TRBV7-9
CASRDRGFNYGYTF
>TRBJ2-5|TRBV19
CASSIRDGKKETQYF
>TRBJ1-1|TRBV5-1
CASSLTEVRNTEAFF
>TRBJ2-7|TRBV7-9
CASSTNRVEQYF
>TRBJ2-7|TRBV27
CASSSVKLGLELHEQYF
>TRBJ1-5|TRBV7-9
CASSLTGVGQPQHF
>TRBJ1-5|TRBV6-1
CASSRGGQGLGQPQHF
>TRBJ2-7|TRBV5-1
CASSLQGYGKSYEQYF
>TRBJ2-2|TRBV5-1
CASSPLGAATPGTGELFF
>TRBJ1-1|TRBV7-9
CASSPWTGRGNTEAFF
>TRBJ1-1|TRBV6-5
CASSLYENTEAFF
>TRBJ1-6|TRBV7-2
CASSLNGVNSPLHF
>TRBJ2-5|TRBV5-8
CASSLAWASGETQYF
>TRBJ2-5|TRBV7-8
CASSLEVAGAQETQYF
>TRBJ2-2|TRBV6-5
CASSYPRLAGDTGELFF
>TRBJ2-2|TRBV6-5
CASSTDRATGELFF
>TRBJ2-7|TRBV20-1
CSASGTSGTTTEQYF
>TRBJ1-1|TRBV6-5
CASSYPFGGNTEAFF
>TRBJ2-7|TRBV12-3/TRBV12-4
CASSFHPGQSFIF
>TRBJ1-2|TRBV9
CASSVANSLAAGAYGYTF
>TRBJ2-7|TRBV15
CATRDWSSYEQYF